This T cell receptor beta chain was captured in a study of CD8 T cells in ankylosing spondylitis. Germline V lookup: CDR1 PRHDT, CDR2 FYEKMQ (reference sequence). V gave up 5 bases and J gave up 6 bases, with 23 bases separating them. The CDR3 runs 16 residues. TCRdb reanalysed the 5' RACE reads using MiXCR and keeps one entry per CDR3 protein. Here the sample spans roughly 150,000 distinct CDR3 sequences, approximately 32% being singletons. Material for sequencing was synovial fluid, either unsorted or a sorted T cell fraction (not recorded which). This TCR was sampled from a male donor with ankylosing spondylitis. The J gene is TRBJ2-7, the V gene TRBV13; possibly TRBD2 for D (6 bases). CDR3 nucleotides: TGTGCCAGCAGCCTTACGGCAAGGAAGGCGGGGAGCGAGCAGTACTTC. It translates to CASSLTARKAGSEQYF.